This TCR beta chain was profiled in a study of shared clonotypes between healthy human individuals. This CDR3 is 15 amino acids long. Per the germline V gene, CDR1 is KGHSH and CDR2 is LQKENI. V dropped 3 bases and J dropped 6 bases, with 18 bases sitting between them. Sorted-subset replicate PCR reactions contained roughly 200 ng DNA, corresponding to about 30,000 T cell genomes. Data came from immunoSEQ multiplex PCR; TCRdb stores just in-frame clones and leaves some out. The sample yields 2.5 million or so clones, over 85% seen once. The chain couples TRBV18 to TRBJ2-7; D uncertain. The clonotype comes from a man between 18 and 35 years old in good health. The sample was naive CD4+ T cells sorted from blood. Indicated subset: CD45RA+ positively selected. The CDR3 region has the DNA TGTGCCAGCTCACCCGGACCCCCCCCTACGGGCGAGCAGTACTTC. It is translated as CASSPGPPPTGEQYF.